This T cell receptor (beta chain) was identified in a study of T cell responses to AZD1222 COVID-19 vaccine. Assay: immunoSEQ multiplex PCR; the TCRdb copy retains only in-frame clones and omits some. The sample gives 150,000 or so clones, about 91% of which show up once; about 3.4% is in the top ten. This clone has more than one count but fewer than ten. Its specificity is not known. The junction does not match germline at one end; this may be a read error. General study findings and limits: Sampling captured repertoires only after the peak T cell response.

Germline V lookup: CDR1 LNHDA, CDR2 SQIVND (reference sequence). The CDR3 sequence is 14 residues long. Sequenced material: peripheral blood, taken on day 0 of MenACWY control vaccination. The source of this sequence is an adult in good health. V gene TRBV19 combines with J gene TRBJ2-7, with D uncertain. The CDR3 spells CASRNTRGSHEQYF. For the CDR3, the DNA is TGTGCCAGTAGAAATACTCGCGGCTCCCACGAGCAGTACTTC.